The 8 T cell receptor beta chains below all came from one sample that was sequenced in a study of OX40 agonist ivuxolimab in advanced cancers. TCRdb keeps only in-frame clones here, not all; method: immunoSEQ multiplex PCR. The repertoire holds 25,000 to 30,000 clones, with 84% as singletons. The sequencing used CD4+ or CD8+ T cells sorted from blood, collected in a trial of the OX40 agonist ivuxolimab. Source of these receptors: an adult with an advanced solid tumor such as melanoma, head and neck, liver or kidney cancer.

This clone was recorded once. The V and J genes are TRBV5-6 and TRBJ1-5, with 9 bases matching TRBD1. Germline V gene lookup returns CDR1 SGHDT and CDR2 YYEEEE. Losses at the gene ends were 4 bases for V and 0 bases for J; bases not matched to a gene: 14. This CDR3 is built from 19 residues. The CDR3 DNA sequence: TGTGCCAGCAGCATAGGACAGGGGCGTTCAAAGTATAGCAATCAGCCCCAGCATTTT. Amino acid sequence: CASSIGQGRSKYSNQPQHF.

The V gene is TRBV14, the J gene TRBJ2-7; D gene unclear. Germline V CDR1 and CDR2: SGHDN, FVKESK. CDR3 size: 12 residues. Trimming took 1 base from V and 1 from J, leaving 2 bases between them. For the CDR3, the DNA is TGTGCCAGCAGCCAAGGGTCCTACGAGCAGTACTTC. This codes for CASSQGSYEQYF.

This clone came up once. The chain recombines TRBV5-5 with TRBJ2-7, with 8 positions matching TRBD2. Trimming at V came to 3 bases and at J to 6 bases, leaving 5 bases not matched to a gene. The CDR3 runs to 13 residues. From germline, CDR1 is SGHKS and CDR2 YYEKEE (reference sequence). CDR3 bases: TGTGCCAGCAGCTGGGTGAGCGGGGGCGAGCAGTACTTC. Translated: CASSWVSGGEQYF.

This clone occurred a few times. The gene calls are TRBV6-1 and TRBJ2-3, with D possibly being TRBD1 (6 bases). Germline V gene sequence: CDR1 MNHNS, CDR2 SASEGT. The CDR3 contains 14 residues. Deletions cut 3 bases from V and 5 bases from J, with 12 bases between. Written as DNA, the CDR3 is TGTGCCAGCAGTGACAGGGGTCTGGGAGATACGCAGTATTTT. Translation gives CASSDRGLGDTQYF.

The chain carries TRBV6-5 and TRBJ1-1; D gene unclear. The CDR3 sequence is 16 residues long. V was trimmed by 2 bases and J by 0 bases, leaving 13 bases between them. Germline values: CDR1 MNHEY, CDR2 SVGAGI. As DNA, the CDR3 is TGTGCCAGCAGTTACAACCCCGCCCCACTGAACACTGAAGCTTTCTTT. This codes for CASSYNPAPLNTEAFF.

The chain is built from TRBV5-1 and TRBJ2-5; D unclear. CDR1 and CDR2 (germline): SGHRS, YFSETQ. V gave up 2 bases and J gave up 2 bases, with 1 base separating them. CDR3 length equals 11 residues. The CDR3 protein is CASSLQETQYF. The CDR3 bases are TGCGCCAGCAGCTTACAAGAGACCCAGTACTTC.

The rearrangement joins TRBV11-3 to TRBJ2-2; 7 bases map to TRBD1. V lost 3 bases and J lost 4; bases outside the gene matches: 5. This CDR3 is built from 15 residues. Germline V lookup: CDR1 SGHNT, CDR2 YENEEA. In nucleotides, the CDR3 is TGTGCCAGCAGCTTGACAGGGTTGGTCACCGGGGAGCTGTTTTTT. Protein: CASSLTGLVTGELFF.

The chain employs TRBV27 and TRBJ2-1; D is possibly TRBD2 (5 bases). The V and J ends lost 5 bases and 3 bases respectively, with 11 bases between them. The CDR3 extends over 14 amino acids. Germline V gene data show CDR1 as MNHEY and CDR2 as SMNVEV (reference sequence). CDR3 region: CASSLGVDYNEQFF. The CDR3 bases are TGTGCCAGCAGTCTGGGAGTGGACTACAATGAGCAGTTCTTC.